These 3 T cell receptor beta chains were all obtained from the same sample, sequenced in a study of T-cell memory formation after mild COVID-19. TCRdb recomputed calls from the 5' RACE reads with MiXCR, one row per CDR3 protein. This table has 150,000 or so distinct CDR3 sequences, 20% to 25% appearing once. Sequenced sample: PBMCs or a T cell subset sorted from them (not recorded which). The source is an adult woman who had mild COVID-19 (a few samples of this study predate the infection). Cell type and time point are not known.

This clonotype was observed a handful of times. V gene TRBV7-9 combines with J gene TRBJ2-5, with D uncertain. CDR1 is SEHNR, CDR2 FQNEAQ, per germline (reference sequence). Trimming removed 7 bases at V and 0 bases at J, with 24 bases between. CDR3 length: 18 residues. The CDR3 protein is CASTLHLLAEPYQETQYF. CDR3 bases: TGTGCCAGCACTCTCCATTTGTTGGCGGAGCCGTACCAAGAGACCCAGTACTTC.

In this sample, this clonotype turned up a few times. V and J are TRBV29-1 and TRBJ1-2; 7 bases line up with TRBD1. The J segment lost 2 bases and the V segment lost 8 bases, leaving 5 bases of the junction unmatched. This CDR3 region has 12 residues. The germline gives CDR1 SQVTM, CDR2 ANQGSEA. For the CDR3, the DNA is TGCAGCACCTTGACAGGGAACTATGGCTACACCTTC. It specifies CSTLTGNYGYTF.

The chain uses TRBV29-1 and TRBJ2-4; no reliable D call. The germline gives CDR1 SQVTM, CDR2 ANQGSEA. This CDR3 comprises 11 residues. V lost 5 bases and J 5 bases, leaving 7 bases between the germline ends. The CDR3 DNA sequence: TGCAGCGTTCCCATTCAAAACATTCAGTACTTC. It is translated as CSVPIQNIQYF. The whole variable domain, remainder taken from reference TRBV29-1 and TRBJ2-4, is SAVISQKPSRDICQRGTSLTIQCQVDSQVTMMFWYRQQPGQSLTLIATANQGSEATYESGFVIDKFPISRPNLTFSTLTVSNMSPEDSSIYLCSVPIQNIQYFGAGTRLSVL.